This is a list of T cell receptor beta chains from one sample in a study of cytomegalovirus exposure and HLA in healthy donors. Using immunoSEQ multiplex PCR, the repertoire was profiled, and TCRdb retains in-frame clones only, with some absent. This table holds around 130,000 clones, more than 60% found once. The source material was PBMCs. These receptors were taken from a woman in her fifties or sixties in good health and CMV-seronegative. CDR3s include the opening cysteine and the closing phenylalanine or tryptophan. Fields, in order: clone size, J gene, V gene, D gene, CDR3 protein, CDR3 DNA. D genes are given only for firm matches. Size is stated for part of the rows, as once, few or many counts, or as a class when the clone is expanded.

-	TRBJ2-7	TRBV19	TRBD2	CASSIRRTSGSYEQYF	TGTGCCAGTAGTATAAGGAGGACTAGCGGGAGCTACGAGCAGTACTTC
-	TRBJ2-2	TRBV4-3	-	CASSQDRVGELFF	TGCGCCAGCAGCCAAGATCGGGTAGGGGAGCTGTTTTTT
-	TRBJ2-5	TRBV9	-	CASSVQQVLGTQYF	TGTGCCAGCAGCGTACAACAGGTCTTAGGGACCCAGTACTTC
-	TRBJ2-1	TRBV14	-	CASAGTLNNEQFF	TGTGCCAGCGCCGGGACTCTCAACAATGAGCAGTTCTTC
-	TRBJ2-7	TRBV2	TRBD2	CASSAVAGVGEQYF	TGTGCCAGCAGTGCCGTAGCGGGGGTCGGGGAGCAGTACTTC
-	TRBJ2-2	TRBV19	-	CASNALTNTGELFF	TGTGCCAGTAACGCGCTTACGAACACCGGGGAGCTGTTTTTT
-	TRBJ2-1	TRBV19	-	CASSIGNYNEQFF	TGTGCCAGTAGTATAGGTAACTACAATGAGCAGTTCTTC
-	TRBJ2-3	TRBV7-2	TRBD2	CASLDAGTSGTDTQYF	TGTGCCAGCCTGGATGCGGGTACTAGCGGCACAGATACGCAGTATTTT
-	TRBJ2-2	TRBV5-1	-	CASSRRGEGANTGELFF	TGCGCCAGCAGCCGGAGGGGTGAAGGGGCTAACACCGGGGAGCTGTTTTTT
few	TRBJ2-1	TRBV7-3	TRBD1	CASSLTAGGSYNEQFF	TGTGCCAGCAGCTTAACTGCAGGGGGCTCCTACAATGAGCAGTTCTTC
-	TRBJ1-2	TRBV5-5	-	CASSLDSGANYGYTF	TGTGCCAGCAGCTTGGATTCGGGAGCAAACTATGGCTACACCTTC
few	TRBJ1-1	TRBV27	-	CASSSFPRGSTEAFF	TGTGCCAGCAGTTCCTTCCCCCGGGGGAGCACTGAAGCTTTCTTT
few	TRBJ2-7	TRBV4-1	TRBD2	CASSSPGLGEQYF	TGCGCCAGCAGCTCACCGGGACTAGGGGAGCAGTACTTC
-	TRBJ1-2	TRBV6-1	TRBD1	CASSVTGVYGYTF	TGTGCCAGCAGCGTAACAGGGGTCTATGGCTACACCTTC
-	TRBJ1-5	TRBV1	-	CTSSQERGTGNQPQHF	TGCACCAGCAGCCAAGAGAGGGGGACAGGGAATCAGCCCCAGCATTTT
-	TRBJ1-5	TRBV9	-	CASSGGINQPQHF	TGTGCCAGCAGCGGAGGGATCAATCAGCCCCAGCATTTT
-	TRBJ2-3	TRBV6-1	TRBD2	CASLTLGLAGDTQYF	TGTGCCAGCCTGACTTTGGGACTAGCCGGAGATACGCAGTATTTT
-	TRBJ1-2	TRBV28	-	CASSPGFRTDYGYTF	TGTGCCAGCAGTCCGGGATTTCGAACGGACTATGGCTACACCTTC
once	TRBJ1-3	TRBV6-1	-	CASSDPGAGNTIYF	TGTGCCAGCAGTGATCCGGGGGCTGGAAACACCATATATTTT
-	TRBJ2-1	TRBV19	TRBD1	CASSTYRGDEQFF	TGTGCCAGTAGTACTTACAGGGGTGATGAGCAGTTCTTC
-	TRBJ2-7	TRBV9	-	CASSPDSLTYEQYF	TGTGCCAGCAGCCCGGACAGCCTTACCTACGAGCAGTACTTC
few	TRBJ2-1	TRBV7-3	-	CASSLLGGYYNEQFF	TGTGCCAGCAGCTTATTGGGGGGTTACTACAATGAGCAGTTCTTC
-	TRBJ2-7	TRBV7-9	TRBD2	CASSLRLTSGSGDEQYF	TGTGCCAGCAGCTTAAGGTTAACTAGCGGGAGTGGGGACGAGCAGTACTTC
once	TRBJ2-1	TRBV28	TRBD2	CASRPPGLVINEQFF	TGTGCCAGCAGGCCTCCGGGACTAGTGATCAATGAGCAGTTCTTC
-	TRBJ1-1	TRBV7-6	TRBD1	CASSLGQGRTEAFF	TGTGCCAGCAGCTTAGGACAGGGACGAACTGAAGCTTTCTTT
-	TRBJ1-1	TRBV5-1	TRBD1	CASSPSPTGENTEAFF	TGCGCCAGCAGCCCATCGCCGACAGGGGAGAACACTGAAGCTTTCTTT
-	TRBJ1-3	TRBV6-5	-	CASSYSGGSGNTTYF	TGTGCCAGCAGTTACTCGGGGGGGTCTGGAAACACCACATATTTT
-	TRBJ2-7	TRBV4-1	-	CASSPFPQAPARSYEQYF	TGCGCCAGCAGCCCCTTCCCGCAGGCCCCGGCCCGCTCCTACGAGCAGTACTTC
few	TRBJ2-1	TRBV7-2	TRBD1	CASSLDRGPSYVVQFF	TGTGCCAGCAGCTTAGACAGGGGGCCGTCGTATGTGGTGCAGTTCTTC
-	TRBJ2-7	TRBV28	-	CASSLGLEQYF	TGTGCCAGCAGTTTGGGCCTGGAGCAGTACTTC
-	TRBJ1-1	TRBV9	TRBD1	CASSAVPGTGNTEAFF	TGTGCCAGCAGCGCCGTTCCGGGGACAGGGAACACTGAAGCTTTCTTT
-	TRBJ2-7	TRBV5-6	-	CASSLRVGLGEQYF	TGTGCCAGCAGCCTGAGGGTAGGATTGGGGGAGCAGTACTTC
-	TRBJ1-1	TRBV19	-	CASSIGGGRGTEAFF	TGTGCCAGTAGTATAGGGGGAGGGAGAGGCACTGAAGCTTTCTTT
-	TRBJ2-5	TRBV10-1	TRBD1	CASSEDRDQETQYF	TGCGCCAGCAGTGAAGACAGGGACCAAGAGACCCAGTACTTC
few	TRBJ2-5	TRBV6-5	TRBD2	CASRRGAQYF	TGTGCCAGCCGTCGGGGGGCCCAGTACTTC
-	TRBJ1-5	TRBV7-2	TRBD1	CASSARDRGRRQPQHF	TGTGCCAGCAGCGCCCGGGACAGGGGGCGAAGGCAGCCCCAGCATTTT
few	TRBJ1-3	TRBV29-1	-	CSVEDDSSGNTIYF	TGCAGCGTTGAAGATGACAGCTCTGGAAACACCATATATTTT
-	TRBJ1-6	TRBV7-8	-	CASSLKGRAGDSPLHF	TGTGCCAGCAGCTTAAAGGGAAGGGCAGGGGATTCACCCCTCCACTTT
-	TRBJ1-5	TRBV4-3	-	CASSQGWSGTQHF	TGCGCCAGCAGCCAAGGGTGGTCCGGGACCCAGCATTTT
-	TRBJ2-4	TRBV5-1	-	CASSLEAGGAKNIQYF	TGCGCCAGCAGCTTGGAGGCAGGGGGGGCCAAAAACATTCAGTACTTC
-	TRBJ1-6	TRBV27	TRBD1	CASSPWTGGDSPLHF	TGTGCCAGCAGTCCCTGGACAGGGGGCGATTCACCCCTCCACTTT
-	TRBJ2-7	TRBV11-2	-	CASSPRLTYEQYF	TGTGCCAGCAGCCCGCGACTCACCTACGAGCAGTACTTC
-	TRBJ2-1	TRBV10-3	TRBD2	CAISEPASGENEQFF	TGTGCCATCAGTGAACCCGCTAGCGGGGAGAATGAGCAGTTCTTC
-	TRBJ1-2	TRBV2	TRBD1	CASRATGGRGYTF	TGTGCCAGCAGAGCTACAGGGGGCCGTGGCTACACCTTC
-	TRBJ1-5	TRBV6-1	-	CASSGGVSQPQHF	TGTGCCAGCAGTGGGGGGGTAAGTCAGCCCCAGCATTTT
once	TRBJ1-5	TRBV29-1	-	CSVEDQGGPNQPQHF	TGCAGCGTTGAAGATCAAGGGGGTCCCAATCAGCCCCAGCATTTT
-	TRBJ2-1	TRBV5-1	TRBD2	CASTLLAGGHNEQFF	TGCGCCAGTACCCTTCTGGCGGGGGGCCACAATGAGCAGTTCTTC
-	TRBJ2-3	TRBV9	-	CASSVVPSASTDTQYF	TGTGCCAGCAGCGTAGTTCCTAGCGCCAGCACAGATACGCAGTATTTT
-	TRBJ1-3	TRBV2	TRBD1	CASSLRTGYSGNTIYF	TGTGCCAGCAGTTTGCGGACAGGTTACTCTGGAAACACCATATATTTT
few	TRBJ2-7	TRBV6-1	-	CASSRDLYEQYF	TGTGCCAGCAGTCGAGACTTGTACGAGCAGTACTTC
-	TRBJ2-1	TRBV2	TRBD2	CASSDVLAGGLSYNEQFF	TGTGCCAGCAGTGACGTCCTAGCGGGGGGCCTCTCCTACAATGAGCAGTTCTTC
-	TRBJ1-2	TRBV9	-	CASSPTSDSYGYTF	TGTGCCAGCAGCCCAACCTCGGACAGCTATGGCTACACCTTC
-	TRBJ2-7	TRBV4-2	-	CASSQVAGDSSYEQYF	TGTGCCAGCAGCCAAGTCGCAGGGGATAGTAGCTACGAGCAGTACTTC
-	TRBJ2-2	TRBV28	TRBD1	CASSKGQPNTGELFF	TGTGCCAGCAGTAAGGGACAGCCGAACACCGGGGAGCTGTTTTTT
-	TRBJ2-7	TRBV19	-	CASSMLRGDEQYF	TGTGCCAGTAGTATGCTCCGGGGTGACGAGCAGTACTTC
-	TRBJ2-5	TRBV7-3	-	CASSLSLQETQYF	TGTGCCAGCAGCTTATCTTTACAAGAGACCCAGTACTTC
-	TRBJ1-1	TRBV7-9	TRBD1	CASSPRTGNAEAFF	TGTGCCAGCAGCCCCCGGACAGGGAACGCTGAAGCTTTCTTT
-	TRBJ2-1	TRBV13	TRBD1	CASSPFGTGAYNEQFF	TGTGCCAGCAGCCCATTTGGGACAGGGGCCTACAATGAGCAGTTCTTC